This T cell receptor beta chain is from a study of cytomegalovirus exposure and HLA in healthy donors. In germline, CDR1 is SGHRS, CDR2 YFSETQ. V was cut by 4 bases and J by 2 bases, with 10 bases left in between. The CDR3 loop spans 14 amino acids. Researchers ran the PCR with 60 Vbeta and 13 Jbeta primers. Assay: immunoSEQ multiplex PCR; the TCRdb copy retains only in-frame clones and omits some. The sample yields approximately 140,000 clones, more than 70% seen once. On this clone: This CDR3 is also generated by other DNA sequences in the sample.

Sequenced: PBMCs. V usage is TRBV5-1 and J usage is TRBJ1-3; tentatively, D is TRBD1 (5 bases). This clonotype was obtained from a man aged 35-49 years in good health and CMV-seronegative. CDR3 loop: CASSLTGTGNTIYF. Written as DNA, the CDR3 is TGCGCCAGCAGCCTCACAGGAACTGGAAACACCATATATTTT. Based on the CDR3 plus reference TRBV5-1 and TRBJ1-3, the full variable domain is KAGVTQTPRYLIKTRGQQVTLSCSPISGHRSVSWYQQTPGQGLQFLFEYFSETQRNKGNFPGRFSGRQFSNSRSEMNVSTLELGDSALYLCASSLTGTGNTIYFGEGSWLTVV.